This T cell receptor (beta chain) was captured in a study of breast tumors, draining lymph nodes, adjacent tissues. This clonotype came up many times. The antigen is not known. Breast cancer patients provided tissue from their axillary draining lymph nodes. V lost 6 bases, J lost 0 bases, and 8 bases lay in between. This CDR3 spans 13 amino acids. Germline V gene data show CDR1 as DFQATT and CDR2 as SNEGSKA (reference sequence). Findings and limits, study-wide: Luminal-like breast cancer showed significantly higher tumor–nontumor repertoire similarity than basal-like. Tumor TCR diversity was below lymph nodes but above nontumor tissue. Most tumor T cells seemingly derive from lymph node, then expand in tumor. That most tumor T cells come from lymph nodes remained unproven.

TCRdb fed the multiplex PCR reads into MiXCR, producing one record per CDR3 protein. The sample has some 100,000 distinct CDR3 sequences; around 20% are singletons. This TCR derives from a female donor with breast cancer. Some clones in this sample may be carry-over from other donors' samples. V usage is TRBV20-1 and J usage is TRBJ1-4; D gene ambiguous. The specimen sequenced was axillary lymph node tissue. The CDR3 loop reads CSAADATNEKLFF. CDR3 DNA sequence: TGCAGTGCCGCGGACGCAACTAATGAAAAACTGTTTTTT.